This note documents a single T cell receptor (beta chain) sequence. This entry is derived from a study of shared clonotypes between healthy human individuals. Positively selected for CCR7, the CD45RO-negative cells used as naive CD8 cells excluded terminally differentiated effector memory CD45RA+ cells. Using immunoSEQ multiplex PCR, the repertoire was profiled, and TCRdb retains in-frame clones only, with some absent. The sample gives around 2.1 million clones, about 93% of which show up once; under 2% is in the top ten. The length of the CDR3 is 14 residues. Looked up from germline, CDR1 is MNHEY and CDR2 is SVGAGI. V was clipped by 5 bases and J by 3 bases, with 14 bases between them.

The genes are TRBV6-5 and TRBJ2-7; D uncertain. Sample: naive CD8+ T cells from PBMCs. This TCR was sampled from a man between 18 and 35 years old in good health. Some clones in this sample may be carry-over from other donors' samples. The CDR3 sequence: CASSPSFENYEQYF. Written as DNA, the CDR3 is TGTGCCAGCAGTCCCAGTTTCGAGAACTACGAGCAGTACTTC.